The 3 T cell receptor beta chains below were found in one sample sequenced in a study of regulatory T cells in long-lasting Graves disease. Time point specified: newly diagnosed GD, antithyroid drugs for less than 3 months. Researchers made the TCR library from RNA that was extracted from PBMCs. Arm-PCR with iRepertoire HTBI primers amplified the CDR3 regions for these TCR beta libraries. TCRdb re-called the multiplex PCR reads through MiXCR, storing one row per CDR3 protein. The table shows more than 300,000 distinct CDR3 sequences, with roughly 12% occurring only once. Another study also made use of these data, one on T cells in Graves' hyperthyroidism and ophthalmopathy.

Sequenced material: peripheral blood mononuclear cells (PBMCs), taken at new diagnosis, from a patient treated with antithyroid drugs. The receptors were gathered from a woman between 18 and 29 years old with Graves disease.

Notes on this clonotype: This may come from a read error, since a much larger clone is one base off. V and J are TRBV6-2 or TRBV6-3 and TRBJ2-3; no clear D. Deletions cut 5 bases from V and 4 bases from J, with 13 bases between. The CDR3 runs 14 residues. CDR1 is MNHEY and CDR2 is SVGEGT in the germline V gene. CDR3 loop: CASSQSILPDTQYF. For the CDR3, the DNA is TGTGCCAGCAGTCAAAGTATCCTCCCAGATACGCAGTATTTT.

This clonotype occurred many times. The chain has TRBV4-3 and TRBJ1-1; D call uncertain. Germline-derived CDR1 and CDR2 are LGHNA and YSLEER. V was cut by 4 bases and J by 1 base, with 13 bases left in between. The CDR3 consists of 15 residues. CDR3 in amino acids: CASSRPELGNTEAFF. The CDR3 DNA is TGCGCCAGCAGCCGTCCGGAACTTGGGAACACTGAAGCTTTCTTT.

This rearrangement joins TRBV6-1 to TRBJ1-2; tentatively, D is TRBD1 (6 bases). This CDR3 spans 14 amino acids. Trimming removed 6 bases from V and 1 base from J, with 12 bases in between. CDR1 MNHNS and CDR2 SASEGT come from the germline V gene. This CDR3 reads CASRRGWNNYGYTF. In DNA, the CDR3 is TGTGCCAGCAGAAGGGGGTGGAATAACTATGGCTACACCTTC.